This entry lists 27 T cell receptor beta chains sequenced from one sample in a study of blood T cells in healthy people across ages. A J-beta primer mix and a sample-barcoded 5' primer were used in a second PCR of roughly 6 to 11 cycles. Via MiXCR, TCRdb re-called the 5' RACE reads, giving one row per CDR3 protein. The table records over 550,000 distinct CDR3 sequences, about 30% of them present only once. The specimen sequenced was blood. The origin of the receptors is a woman aged 80 or older in good health.

Many counts were recorded for this clonotype. The chain couples TRBV29-1 to TRBJ1-1; the D gene is possibly TRBD1 (5 bases). The length of the CDR3 is 12 residues. V lost 4 bases and J lost 7, with 13 bases in between. Germline V gene sequence: CDR1 SQVTM, CDR2 ANQGSEA. The CDR3 is CSVGIQDGEAFF. The CDR3 coding sequence is TGCAGCGTTGGCATACAGGACGGTGAAGCTTTCTTT.

This clonotype was seen more than once but under ten times. This chain joins TRBV20-1 and TRBJ1-5; possible D gene TRBD1, 5 bases. V lost 6 bases and J lost 5, with 23 bases in between. Germline V gene sequence: CDR1 DFQATT, CDR2 SNEGSKA (reference sequence). The CDR3 is 16 amino acids. DNA for the CDR3: TGCAGTGCACACCGGCCGGGACGGGGCTGGGATCAGCCCCAGCATTTT. Amino acid sequence: CSAHRPGRGWDQPQHF.

Turning to this clonotype: A single base separates this from a much larger clone, so it may be a read error. V gene TRBV5-1 combines with J gene TRBJ2-3, with D possibly matching TRBD2 (6 bases). Germline V lookup: CDR1 SGHRS, CDR2 YFSETQ. CDR3 size: 17 residues. CDR3 sequence: CAGSLEGRAWDPDTQYF. The CDR3 DNA follows: TGCGCCGGCAGCTTGGAGGGAAGGGCTTGGGACCCAGATACGCAGTATTTT.

This clonotype was seen many times. V and J are TRBV7-3 and TRBJ2-7; D ambiguous. This CDR3 region has 15 residues. Per germline, CDR1 SGHTA and CDR2 FQGTGA. V shed 0 bases and J shed 2 bases, with 11 bases lying between them. CDR3 in DNA: TGTGCCAGCAGCTTAACTCCCCGAGTGCCCTACGAGCAGTACTTC. The encoded protein is CASSLTPRVPYEQYF. The complete variable domain, with remaining parts taken from reference TRBV7-3 and TRBJ2-7, reads GAGVSQTPSNKVTEKGKYVELRCDPISGHTALYWYRQSLGQGPEFLIYFQGTGAADDSGLPNDRFFAVRPEGSVSTLKIQRTERGDSAVYLCASSLTPRVPYEQYFGPGTRLTVT.

This clonotype was seen just once. This chain joins TRBV6-4 and TRBJ2-6; D is undetermined. CDR3 length: 14 residues. Germline V gene lookup returns CDR1 MRHNA and CDR2 SNTAGT. V was trimmed by 2 bases and J by 2 bases, leaving 4 bases between them. CDR3 DNA: TGTGCCAGCAGTGACGGGACTGGGGCCAACGTCCTGACTTTC. It is translated as CASSDGTGANVLTF.

This clonotype was seen many times. The rearrangement uses TRBV9 and TRBJ2-1; 9 bases map to TRBD2. The CDR3 loop spans 21 amino acids. Germline CDR1 is SGDLS and CDR2 is YYNGEE. V shed 0 bases, J shed 8 bases, and the junction held 24 bases outside the gene matches. The CDR3 sequence: CASSVVSSGGGAARVIHEQFF. In nucleotides, the CDR3 is TGTGCCAGCAGCGTAGTTTCCTCCGGCGGGGGGGCGGCTCGGGTTATACATGAGCAGTTCTTC.

This clonotype was observed at least ten times. The chain is built from TRBV7-3 and TRBJ2-3; TRBD2 agrees at 10 bases. Trimming removed 5 bases from V and 6 bases from J; junction bases left unmatched: 5. The germline V gene encodes CDR1 SGHTA and CDR2 FQGTGA. The CDR3 extends over 14 amino acids. For the CDR3, the DNA is TGTGCCAGCAGCGCTAGCGGGGGCGGGGATACGCAGTATTTT. This translates into CASSASGGGDTQYF.

This clonotype was recorded many times. The V call is TRBV5-1, the J call TRBJ2-3; 7 nucleotides align to TRBD2. The CDR3 is made up of 17 amino acids. V lost 1 base to trimming and J lost 2 bases; unmatched junction nucleotides: 10. Germline V lookup: CDR1 SGHRS, CDR2 YFSETQ. The CDR3 spells CASSLSFASGITDTQYF. For the CDR3, the DNA is TGCGCCAGCAGCTTGAGCTTTGCGAGCGGGATCACAGATACGCAGTATTTT.

A word on this clonotype: This clone may be a read error of a much larger clone one base away. The chain joins TRBV7-9 to TRBJ2-1; 11 bases match TRBD2. Germline CDR1 SEHNR, CDR2 FQNEAQ (reference sequence). This CDR3 region has 15 residues. CDR3 loop: CACSLRGLADNEQFF. The DNA of the CDR3 is TGTGCCTGCAGCTTAAGGGGACTAGCGGACAATGAGCAGTTCTTC.

The rearrangement uses TRBV5-1 and TRBJ2-1; 8 bases line up with TRBD1. CDR3 length equals 15 residues. CDR1 is SGHRS, CDR2 YFSETQ, per germline. V dropped 4 bases and J dropped 3; count of bases not matched to a gene: 6. The CDR3 here is CASSPQGQGYNEQFF. CDR3 bases: TGCGCCAGCAGCCCACAAGGACAGGGCTACAATGAGCAGTTCTTC.

This clonotype was recorded a few times. The chain carries TRBV7-8 and TRBJ1-2; 10 bases map to TRBD1. Germline CDR1 reads SGHVS; CDR2 reads FQNEAQ. CDR3 length equals 15 residues. The J segment lost 4 bases and the V segment lost 5 bases, leaving 7 bases of the junction unmatched. CDR3 protein: CASSADRGEIYGYTF. The CDR3 nucleotides are TGTGCCAGCAGCGCGGACAGGGGGGAGATCTATGGCTACACCTTC. Complete variable domain (other parts from reference TRBV7-8 and TRBJ1-2): GAGVSQSPRYKVAKRGQDVALRCDPISGHVSLFWYQQALGQGPEFLTYFQNEAQLDKSGLPSDRFFAERPEGSVSTLKIQRTQQEDSAVYLCASSADRGEIYGYTFGSGTRLTVV.

This clonotype has more than one count but fewer than ten. V is TRBV5-1 and J is TRBJ1-3, with 7 bases lining up with TRBD1. The V and J ends lost 0 bases and 2 bases, in that order; junction bases with no gene match: 8. Per germline, CDR1 SGHRS and CDR2 YFSETQ. The CDR3 is made up of 17 amino acids. The CDR3 region has the DNA TGCGCCAGCAGCTTGGTTGCCAGGGGGATAACTGGAAACACCATATATTTT. Protein sequence: CASSLVARGITGNTIYF.

This clonotype was recorded many times. CDR3 sequence reads: CASSPGSLQGPPQHF. The CDR3 DNA is TGTGCCAGCAGCCCCGGGTCCCTACAGGGTCCGCCCCAGCATTTT. This chain links TRBV6-5 with TRBJ1-5, with D tentatively TRBD1 (6 bases). V lost 6 bases to trimming and J lost 9 bases, with 21 bases between them. CDR3 size: 15 residues. Germline V gene sequence: CDR1 MNHEY, CDR2 SVGAGI.

This clonotype was counted only a few times. The chain recombines TRBV12-5 with TRBJ1-5; D call uncertain. The V end was cut by 6 bases, the J end by 7 bases, with 7 bases between. Germline-derived CDR1 and CDR2 are LGHNT and FRNRAP. The CDR3 is made up of 11 amino acids. CDR3 protein: CASGIDQPQHF. CDR3 DNA sequence: TGTGCTAGTGGGATCGACCAGCCCCAGCATTTT.

The V gene is TRBV6-4, the J gene TRBJ2-1; 9 bases are a match to TRBD1. Unmatched junction bases numbered 0, after V lost 0 bases and J lost 0 bases. Germline CDR1 MRHNA, CDR2 SNTAGT. This CDR3 has 16 residues. CDR3 amino acids: CASSDSTGGSYNEQFF. The CDR3 DNA reads TGTGCCAGCAGTGACTCGACAGGGGGCTCCTACAATGAGCAGTTCTTC.

The CDR3: CASSFLQGRLGGTQYF. CDR3 bases: TGTGCCAGCAGTTTCCTACAGGGGCGGCTGGGGGGGACCCAGTACTTC. The chain has TRBV6-1 and TRBJ2-5, with a possible D match to TRBD1 (7 bases). This CDR3 spans 16 amino acids. The V gene lost 5 bases and the J gene lost 7 bases, with 23 bases spanning the gap. Per germline, CDR1 MNHNS and CDR2 SASEGT.

This clonotype has more than one count but fewer than ten. This chain connects TRBV5-1 to TRBJ1-4; no firm D call. The CDR3 extends over 13 amino acids. Germline-derived CDR1 and CDR2 are SGHRS and YFSETQ. Trimming took off 7 bases at V and 4 bases at J, with 11 bases between the two ends. The CDR3 here is CASRRDFNEKLFF. DNA of the CDR3: TGCGCCAGCCGGCGGGATTTTAATGAAAAACTGTTTTTT.

This clonotype was recorded at least ten times. The J gene is TRBJ2-3, the V gene TRBV29-1; tentatively, D is TRBD1 (6 bases). This CDR3 spans 14 amino acids. The ends were cut back, 0 bases at V and 3 bases at J, with 10 bases in the middle. The V gene's germline CDR1 is SQVTM and CDR2 ANQGSEA. CDR3 bases: TGCAGCGTTGAAGAAGGCAGGGGAACAGATACGCAGTATTTT. Translated, it gives CSVEEGRGTDTQYF.

This clonotype was observed at least ten times. The rearrangement uses TRBV20-1 and TRBJ2-3, with 7 bases identical to TRBD2. The CDR3 spans 13 residues. Germline assignment: CDR1 DFQATT and CDR2 SNEGSKA (reference sequence). Losses at the gene ends were 5 bases for V and 0 bases for J; bases not matched to a gene: 2. The CDR3 coding sequence is TGCAGTGCTCTAGCGGCTAGCACAGATACGCAGTATTTT. Protein: CSALAASTDTQYF.

The table lists this clonotype with a few counts. This chain joins TRBV12-3 or TRBV12-4 and TRBJ1-1; possible D gene TRBD1, 6 bases. Trimming stripped 3 bases from V and 0 bases from J, with 11 bases between. This CDR3 spans 15 amino acids. CDR3: CASSFTGFMNTEAFF. Written as DNA, the CDR3 is TGTGCCAGCAGTTTCACAGGGTTCATGAACACTGAAGCTTTCTTT.

This clonotype has at least ten counts. The chain joins TRBV21-1 to TRBJ2-7; whether TRBD1, the table's D call, matches the DNA was not checked. TRBV21-1 is a known pseudogene. There are 13 residues in the CDR3. CDR3 DNA sequence: TGTGCCAGCAGAGGAGAGGGGTACTACGAGCAGTACTTC. Its protein product is CASRGEGYYEQYF.

To note about this clonotype: A much more abundant neighbour one base away suggests this may be a read error. CDR3 residues: CASSQGLSSYERYF. The CDR3 bases are TGCGCCAGCAGCCAAGGTTTGAGTTCCTACGAGCGGTACTTC. The chain links TRBV4-3 to TRBJ2-7; no reliable D call. The germline V gene has CDR1 LGHNA and CDR2 YSLEER. The CDR3 is 14 amino acids.

This clonotype was found once. Just one base apart from a much larger clone, this may be a read error. The J gene is TRBJ1-4, the V gene TRBV11-2, with a possible D match to TRBD1 (6 bases). This CDR3 comprises 13 residues. CDR1 is SGHAT, CDR2 FQNNGV, per germline. The CDR3 DNA is TGTGCCAGCAACTTAGCGCAGGGGAAAAAACTGTTTTTT. It translates to CASNLAQGKKLFF.

Points on this clonotype: Possible read error: a much larger clone is one base away. The chain links TRBV7-9 to TRBJ1-1, with D perhaps TRBD1 (5 bases). The CDR3 has 14 residues. Trimming left V 8 bases short and J 4 bases short, with 17 bases between. Germline loops: CDR1 SEHNR, CDR2 FQNEAQ (reference sequence). CDR3 nucleotides: TGTGCCAGCGGCCCCAGGGCGTCCTCCACTGAAGCTTTCTTT. Amino acids: CASGPRASSTEAFF.

This clonotype was observed a handful of times. This chain uses TRBV30 with TRBJ2-4; the D call may be TRBD1 or TRBD2 (6 bases each). In germline, CDR1 is GTSNPN, CDR2 SVGIG (reference sequence). The CDR3 spans 12 residues. The V and J ends lost 3 bases and 13 bases respectively, with 16 bases between them. The CDR3 bases are TGTGCCTGGAGACCGGGGGCTGGGGAGCAGTACTTC. It specifies CAWRPGAGEQYF.

As for this clonotype: A much larger clonotype is one base distant, so this may be a read error. CDR3 sequence (DNA): TGTGCCAGCAGCACAGGGACAGGGGGCATCTTTTCTAACACAGATACGCAGTATTTT. Amino acid sequence: CASSTGTGGIFSNTDTQYF. J is TRBJ2-3 and V is TRBV7-3; TRBD1 agrees at 12 bases. CDR1 SGHTA and CDR2 FQGTGA come from the germline V gene. The CDR3 covers 19 residues. V was pared by 5 bases and J by 2 bases, with 14 bases of the junction left unmatched.

Worth noting for this clonotype: This may come from a read error, since a much larger clone is one base off. The genes are TRBV4-1 and TRBJ2-5; TRBD2 matches 8 bases. J lost 11 bases, V lost 1 base, and 18 bases had no gene match. The germline gives CDR1 MGHRA, CDR2 YSYEKL. This CDR3 contains 17 residues. CDR3 protein: CASSQAGSGGLSNEQYF. The CDR3 DNA is TGCGCCAGCAGCCAAGCGGGAAGCGGGGGACTTTCCAATGAGCAGTACTTC.